The sequence of this T cell receptor beta chain was determined in a study of T cell repertoires in cytomegalovirus infection. Across the whole study: Peptides in the study included HLA-C-restricted and HLA-B-restricted CMV epitopes. The public TCR beta signatures pointed to both CMV infection and matching HLA type.

MiXCR, applied by TCRdb to the reads, yields one record per CDR3 protein. The data hold about 350,000 distinct CDR3 sequences, with around a third observed a single time. Germline values: CDR1 MNHEY, CDR2 SVGEGT. The CDR3 extends over 15 amino acids. The J segment lost 1 base and the V segment lost 8 bases, leaving 5 bases of the junction unmatched. Study conclusions and caveats: Frequencies of public TCR beta families were cumulated, and this identified carriers of CMV plus the relevant HLA. Dominant in the ex vivo response were TCR beta clonotypes restricted by HLA-C and specific for CMV.

This clonotype was observed a few times. Its antigen is currently unknown. The rearrangement links TRBV6-2 or TRBV6-3 to TRBJ2-2; TRBD2 agrees at 9 bases. The sequences come from cultured PBMCs, collected from culture after CMV antigen stimulation. This receptor was identified in a human donor in good health (CMV status not recorded). Some clones in this sample may be carry-over from other donors' samples. The CDR3 DNA follows: TGTGCCAGCCGAGCGGGAGGTATGAACACCGGGGAGCTGTTTTTT. Amino acids: CASRAGGMNTGELFF.